This TCR beta chain was sequenced in a study of blood T cell repertoires in COVID-19. The germline CDR1 and CDR2 sequences are GTSNPN and SVGIG (reference sequence). V was clipped by 0 bases and J by 5 bases, with 13 bases between them. This CDR3 comprises 15 residues. The assay was immunoSEQ multiplex PCR, and TCRdb's table has in-frame clones only and misses some. The sample includes 100,000 to 140,000 clones, around 89% of them seen just once. Sequenced input: peripheral blood. V usage is TRBV30 and J usage is TRBJ1-4; TRBD1 is a possible D gene (5 bases). The TCR comes from a man aged 40-49 years with active or convalescent COVID-19. The CDR3 DNA reads as TGTGCCTGGAGTGTAAACCAAGGGGCGAATGAAAAACTGTTTTTT. Its protein product is CAWSVNQGANEKLFF.